The T cell receptor (beta chain) under discussion was sequenced for a study of cytomegalovirus exposure and HLA in healthy donors. PCR primers comprised 60 Vbeta and 13 Jbeta primers. Method: immunoSEQ multiplex PCR; TCRdb's copy keeps in-frame clones and lacks some. This sample has approximately 140,000 clones; about 74% occur once, and the top ten carry approximately 4.9%. General study results and limits: Most TCR beta V segments were productive about 87% or about 30% of the time in an earlier analysis. Investigators reported around 150 TCR beta chains as tied to cytomegalovirus. In a later analysis, TCR beta V- and J-gene trimming showed a link to a missense DCLRE1C variant.

Germline assignment: CDR1 SQVTM and CDR2 ANQGSEA. The CDR3 contains 14 residues. To note about this clone: Its antigen is not identified.

The sample comprised PBMCs. This rearrangement joins TRBV29-1 to TRBJ2-5; tentative D call: TRBD2 (5 bases). Judging by the DNA end, TRBJ2-7 fits better; the J call may be wrong. The source is a woman aged 45-60 years in good health and CMV-seronegative. CDR3 DNA sequence: TGCAGCGTTGAAGGGGCAGGAGGTGCCTACGAGCAGTACTTC. It translates to CSVEGAGGAYEQYF.